The 22 T cell receptor beta chains below come from one sample, sequenced in a study of T-cell memory formation after mild COVID-19. TCRdb called the 5' RACE reads again in MiXCR, with one record for every CDR3 protein. The top ten hold around a fifth of the sample, which has a few hundred thousand distinct CDR3 sequences, about an eighth seen once. The sample was PBMCs or a T cell subset sorted from them (not recorded which). These receptors originate from a man aged 18 to 30 who had mild COVID-19 (a few samples of this study predate the infection). Cell type and time point are not known.

The rearrangement joins TRBV7-9 to TRBJ2-2, with D possibly matching TRBD2 (5 bases). This CDR3 is built from 14 residues. Germline-derived CDR1 and CDR2 are SEHNR and FQNEAQ (reference sequence). Trimming took 3 bases from V and 5 from J, leaving 10 bases between them. The CDR3 nucleotides read TGTGCCAGCAGCTTGGACTCGGTTACCGGGGAGCTGTTTTTT. Its protein is CASSLDSVTGELFF.

This clonotype turned up a few times. V is TRBV9 and J is TRBJ2-1; 14 bases fit TRBD2. Germline V gene sequence: CDR1 SGDLS, CDR2 YYNGEE. This CDR3 has 15 residues. Losses at the gene ends were 3 bases for V and 5 bases for J; bases not matched to a gene: 1. The CDR3 loop is CASSATSGGDNEQFF. CDR3 DNA: TGTGCCAGCAGCGCGACTAGCGGGGGGGACAATGAGCAGTTCTTC.

The chain carries TRBV4-3 and TRBJ2-2; D unresolved. The CDR3 loop spans 13 amino acids. The germline V gene has CDR1 LGHNA and CDR2 YSLEER. The V gene lost 0 bases and the J gene lost 6 bases, with 5 bases spanning the gap. The CDR3 DNA is TGCGCCAGCAGCCAAGATATCCCCGGGGAGCTGTTTTTT. Its translation is CASSQDIPGELFF.

This clonotype appeared a few times. The V and J genes are TRBV27 and TRBJ2-2; 8 bases match TRBD1. With V trimmed by 6 bases and J by 6 bases, 6 bases remained unmatched. The V gene's germline CDR1 is MNHEY and CDR2 SMNVEV (reference sequence). The CDR3 runs 14 residues. Written as DNA, the CDR3 is TGTGCCAGCAGGACAGGGGCTTCGTCCGGGGAGCTGTTTTTT. It encodes CASRTGASSGELFF.

V and J are TRBV6-6 and TRBJ1-1; D perhaps matches TRBD1 (5 bases). The CDR3 sequence is 16 residues long. V lost 6 bases and J 0 bases, leaving 17 bases between the germline ends. CDR1 is MNHNY, CDR2 SVGAGI, per germline (reference sequence). In DNA, the CDR3 is TGTGCCAGCAGCCCCAGGAGGGGCGATCTGAACACTGAAGCTTTCTTT. This gives the protein CASSPRRGDLNTEAFF.

This clonotype has more than one count but fewer than ten. V usage is TRBV20-1 and J usage is TRBJ2-7; 8 nucleotides line up with TRBD2. This CDR3 is built from 16 residues. Germline CDR1 reads DFQATT; CDR2 reads SNEGSKA (reference sequence). With 1 base clipped from V and 2 bases from J, the junction kept 10 bases outside the gene matches. The CDR3 is CSARAGRLARAYEQYF. The CDR3 DNA is TGCAGTGCTAGAGCAGGGAGACTAGCGAGAGCCTACGAGCAGTACTTC.

The V and J genes are TRBV5-4 and TRBJ2-4, with D perhaps TRBD2 (5 bases). V was pared by 4 bases and J by 9 bases, with 20 bases between. The CDR3 contains 15 residues. Germline CDR1 and CDR2: SGHNT and YYREEE (reference sequence). Written as DNA, the CDR3 is TGTGCCAGCAGCAAGAGAGGGCTGGCAGAGGGCATTCAGTACTTC. It codes for CASSKRGLAEGIQYF.

The J gene is TRBJ1-1, the V gene TRBV9; D is unresolved. The CDR3 totals 16 residues. V dropped 0 bases and J dropped 0 bases, with 12 bases sitting between them. CDR1 is SGDLS, CDR2 YYNGEE, per germline. DNA for the CDR3: TGTGCCAGCAGCGTAGGGGTCAGGAAAATGAACACTGAAGCTTTCTTT. Protein: CASSVGVRKMNTEAFF.

This sequence joins TRBV18 and TRBJ2-3; TRBD2 aligns across 9 bases. After removal of 0 bases from V and 5 bases from J, the junction contained 3 bases not matched to a gene. The CDR3 spans 15 residues. The germline V gene encodes CDR1 KGHSH and CDR2 LQKENI. CDR3 protein: CASSPPGLAQDTQYF. CDR3 DNA sequence: TGTGCCAGCTCACCACCGGGACTAGCTCAAGATACGCAGTATTTT.

The J gene is TRBJ2-7, the V gene TRBV6-1; tentatively, D is TRBD2 (5 bases). The ends were cut back, 6 bases at V and 1 base at J, with 16 bases in the middle. The CDR3 length is 15 residues. Germline-derived CDR1 and CDR2 are MNHNS and SASEGT. The CDR3 sequence is CASRERGSQSYEQYV. The CDR3 bases are TGTGCCAGCAGGGAAAGAGGGAGTCAATCCTACGAGCAGTACGTC.

This clonotype showed up just a few times. The genes are TRBV20-1 and TRBJ2-3, with 14 bases fitting TRBD2. V shed 8 bases, J shed 3 bases, and the junction held 1 base outside the gene matches. The CDR3 spans 13 residues. The germline gives CDR1 DFQATT, CDR2 SNEGSKA (reference sequence). The chain's CDR3 is CSRLAGGTDTQYF. In nucleotides, the CDR3 is TGCAGTAGACTAGCGGGGGGGACAGATACGCAGTATTTT.

The J gene is TRBJ2-7, the V gene TRBV7-6; D unresolved. Between the trimmed V and J ends, which lost 3 bases and 6 bases, there was a span of 12 bases. Germline V gives CDR1 SGHVS, CDR2 FNYEAQ. CDR3 length: 13 residues. The chain's CDR3 is CASSFRLAGEQYF. CDR3 coding DNA: TGTGCCAGCAGCTTTAGGCTGGCCGGCGAGCAGTACTTC.

This clonotype was found a few times. The chain recombines TRBV7-9 with TRBJ1-1; TRBD1 matches at 7 bases. V was clipped by 4 bases and J by 4 bases; unmatched bases: 3. The CDR3 covers 13 residues. Per germline, CDR1 SEHNR and CDR2 FQNEAQ (reference sequence). CDR3 in DNA: TGTGCCAGCAGCTCGGACAGGAGCACTGAAGCTTTCTTT. Amino acid sequence: CASSSDRSTEAFF.

The rearrangement links TRBV20-1 to TRBJ2-7, with D unresolved. Germline values: CDR1 DFQATT, CDR2 SNEGSKA (reference sequence). The CDR3 consists of 12 residues. Trimming stripped 1 base from V and 5 bases from J, with 9 bases between. CDR3 bases: TGCAGTGCTAGAGGGACGATCGACGAGCAGTACGTC. The encoded protein is CSARGTIDEQYV.

Many counts were recorded for this clonotype. This chain links TRBV12-3 or TRBV12-4 with TRBJ2-1; D not resolved. CDR3 size: 13 residues. Trimming removed 3 bases at V and 6 bases at J, with 9 bases between. This CDR3 is CASSFPSGNEQFF. In DNA, the CDR3 is TGTGCCAGCAGTTTCCCCTCGGGCAATGAGCAGTTCTTC.

This chain uses TRBV19 with TRBJ1-1; no clear D. V was shortened by 9 bases and J by 3 bases, with 14 bases between the two germline ends. The CDR3 has 13 residues. CDR1 is LNHDA and CDR2 is SQIVND in the germline V gene (reference sequence). The CDR3 sequence is CASRIDGDTEAFF. The CDR3 DNA is TGTGCCAGCCGGATCGACGGAGACACTGAAGCTTTCTTT.

This clonotype has at least ten counts. The J gene is TRBJ2-1, the V gene TRBV12-3 or TRBV12-4, with 8 bases aligning to TRBD2. This CDR3 comprises 16 residues. V was pared by 2 bases and J by 9 bases, with 12 bases of the junction left unmatched. DNA for the CDR3: TGTGCCAGCAGTTTATCCACTAGCGGTGGTAAATTTGAGCAGTTCTTC. As protein: CASSLSTSGGKFEQFF.

The gene calls are TRBV30 and TRBJ2-5, with D maybe TRBD1 (6 bases). Trimming took off 5 bases at V and 3 bases at J, with 7 bases between the two ends. There are 11 residues in the CDR3. Per the germline V gene, CDR1 is GTSNPN and CDR2 is SVGIG (reference sequence). This CDR3 is CAWGQKETQYF. CDR3 nucleotide sequence: TGTGCCTGGGGACAGAAAGAGACCCAGTACTTC.

The chain uses TRBV18 and TRBJ2-7; TRBD1 aligns across 7 bases. CDR1 is KGHSH and CDR2 is LQKENI in the germline V gene. After removal of 9 bases from V and 1 base from J, the junction contained 6 bases not matched to a gene. The CDR3 is made up of 13 amino acids. CDR3 protein: CASDSGQSYEQYF. In DNA, the CDR3 is TGTGCCAGTGACTCGGGACAGTCCTACGAGCAGTACTTC.

The chain links TRBV12-3 or TRBV12-4 to TRBJ1-2, with D tentatively TRBD1 (6 bases). The CDR3 length is 13 residues. V was trimmed by 6 bases and J by 8 bases, leaving 16 bases between them. The CDR3 bases are TGTGCCAGCAGAGGACAGCGTGTGGGGGGCTACACCTTC. It yields the protein CASRGQRVGGYTF.

This clonotype occurred many times. The gene calls are TRBV5-1 and TRBJ2-3, with no clear D. Trimming stripped 6 bases from V and 3 bases from J, with 14 bases between. The CDR3 extends over 14 amino acids. Germline CDR1 SGHRS, CDR2 YFSETQ. CDR3 amino acids: CASKDRYQTDTQYF. In DNA form, the CDR3 reads TGCGCCAGCAAAGACCGTTACCAGACAGATACGCAGTATTTT.

The CDR3 loop reads CASSQDTADSQETQYF. The CDR3 coding sequence is TGCGCCAGCAGCCAAGATACGGCCGACAGCCAAGAGACCCAGTACTTC. The genes are TRBV4-1 and TRBJ2-5, with D perhaps TRBD1 (5 bases). The CDR3 runs 16 residues. Germline CDR1 MGHRA, CDR2 YSYEKL. Trimming took off 0 bases at V and 1 base at J, with 12 bases between the two ends.